The rows below give T cell receptor beta chains drawn from one sample of a study of blood T cell repertoires in COVID-19. TCRdb's table, derived via immunoSEQ multiplex PCR, lists solely in-frame clones and lacks some. The table includes approximately 300,000 clones, 89% detected once. The material sequenced was PBMCs or T cells enriched from blood (not recorded which). These receptors originate from a man aged 60 to 75 who had recovered from COVID-19. Each CDR3 is given with its conserved first and last residue. The D gene is left open where the match is weak. Some rows have no size entry. The others give once, few or many, or a class for an expanded clone.

>TRBV27|-|TRBD1|TRBJ1-1
TGTGCCAGCAGTTTCAGGAACAGGGGCACTGAAGCTTTCTTT
CASSFRNRGTEAFF
>TRBV19|-|-|TRBJ2-2
TGTGCCAGTAGTATTGGTGGGAACGGGGGCACCGGGGAGCTGTTTTTT
CASSIGGNGGTGELFF
>TRBV3-1/TRBV3-2|few|TRBD1|TRBJ1-5
TGTGCCAGCAGCCCGGACAGGGTTCAGCCCCAGCATTTT
CASSPDRVQPQHF
>TRBV11-2|-|TRBD2|TRBJ2-7
TGTGCCAGCAGCTTAGATCTAGCGGGCTCCTACGAGCAGTACTTC
CASSLDLAGSYEQYF
>TRBV2|-|TRBD2|TRBJ2-7
TGTGCCAGCAGGGATAGCGGGCCGTCCTACGAGCAGTACTTC
CASRDSGPSYEQYF
>TRBV30|-|-|TRBJ1-1
TGTGCCTGGAGTGGAGGGTTACAGGGAACTGAAGCTTTCTTT
CAWSGGLQGTEAFF
>TRBV5-6|-|TRBD2|TRBJ2-1
TGTGCCAGCAGGTTCTTGGCGGGAGGGCGATCCTACAATGAGCAGTTCTTC
CASRFLAGGRSYNEQFF
>TRBV5-1|-|-|TRBJ1-5
TGCGCCAGCAGCTTGAGCAGGGATGGCAATCAGCCCCAGCATTTT
CASSLSRDGNQPQHF
>TRBV24-1|-|TRBD1|TRBJ2-1
TGTGCCACCACTCCCGGACAGGGGAACTACAATGAGCAGTTCTTC
CATTPGQGNYNEQFF
>TRBV12-3/TRBV12-4|-|TRBD1|TRBJ1-2
TGTGCCAGCACCGACAGGGGTGGCTACACCTTC
CASTDRGGYTF
>TRBV9|once|TRBD1|TRBJ2-5
TGTGCCAGCAGCCGTTTGACAGGGGGAACAGAGACCCAGTACTTC
CASSRLTGGTETQYF
>TRBV7-2|-|-|TRBJ2-7
TGTGCCAGCAGCTCCACCGGGGGACCCAAAATGCAGTACTTC
CASSSTGGPKMQYF
>TRBV21-1|-|-|TRBJ2-2
TGTGCCAGCAGCAACGTTAGCGGGAGTCGTAAAACCGGGGAGCTGTTTTTT
CASSNVSGSRKTGELFF
>TRBV11-3|-|-|TRBJ2-1
TGTGCCAGCAGCCCCCAGGGGAATGAGCAGTTCTTC
CASSPQGNEQFF
>TRBV2|-|-|TRBJ2-2
TGTGCCAGCAGTGAACAATACACCGGGGAGCTGTTTTTT
CASSEQYTGELFF
>TRBV28|few|TRBD1|TRBJ1-2
TGTGCCAGCAACCCGATCCGACAGGGAGACTATGGCTACACCTTC
CASNPIRQGDYGYTF
>TRBV5-1|-|-|TRBJ2-6
TGCGCCAGCGGCGACAGCTCTGGGGCCAACGTCCTGACTTTC
CASGDSSGANVLTF
>TRBV28|-|-|TRBJ2-5
TGTGCCAGCAGTTCCCTTGAGCCGGGACACCAGACCGCAGGCGAGACCCAGTACTTC
CASSSLEPGHQTAGETQYF
>TRBV3-1/TRBV3-2|-|-|TRBJ1-1
TGTGCCAGCAGCCAAAGTTCCAGGGCTTTCTTT
CASSQSSRAFF
>TRBV5-1|once|-|TRBJ2-2
TGCGCCAGCAGCTTAGCTCTTAACACCGGGGAGCTGTTTTTT
CASSLALNTGELFF
>TRBV28|-|TRBD1|TRBJ2-7
TGTGCCAGCGGGGGACAGGGTATTTACGAGCAGTACTTC
CASGGQGIYEQYF
>TRBV5-4|-|-|TRBJ2-7
TGTGCCAGCAGCTCTGGTATAGGCGGGAAGGTGGACGAGCAGTACTTC
CASSSGIGGKVDEQYF
>TRBV7-9|few|-|TRBJ1-5
TGTGCCAGCAGCTCGGGAGTGAATCAGCCCCAGCATTTT
CASSSGVNQPQHF
>TRBV28|-|TRBD2|TRBJ2-1
TGTGCCAGCAGTTTATCACATAGCGGGAGGGCCTACAATGAGCAGTTCTTC
CASSLSHSGRAYNEQFF
>TRBV28|-|TRBD1|TRBJ1-3
TGTGCCAGCAGTCCAGGGGACAGCTCTGGAAACACCATATATTTT
CASSPGDSSGNTIYF
>TRBV5-5|-|-|TRBJ2-3
TGTGCCAGCAGCTTGGCGGGCACAGATACGCAGTATTTT
CASSLAGTDTQYF
>TRBV3-1/TRBV3-2|-|-|TRBJ2-1
TGTGCCAGCAGCCAACCAGGGTATAGTCAGTTCTTC
CASSQPGYSQFF
>TRBV11-1|-|TRBD1|TRBJ1-5
TGTGCCAGCAGCTTAGAACAGGGGCAGCCCCAGCATTTT
CASSLEQGQPQHF
>TRBV10-2|-|TRBD1|TRBJ1-5
TGCGCCAGCAGTAAGACAGGGGGCAATCAGCCCCAGCATTTT
CASSKTGGNQPQHF
>TRBV6-5|-|-|TRBJ1-4
TGTGCCAGCAGTCGCGACAGCTCTAATGAAAAACTGTTTTTT
CASSRDSSNEKLFF
>TRBV4-1|-|-|TRBJ1-6
TGCGCCAGCAGCCAAGGGGAGACTGTTTCACCCCTCCACTTT
CASSQGETVSPLHF
>TRBV5-1|-|TRBD2|TRBJ2-3
TGCGCCAGCAGCCGAGGATCAGCGGGAGGACTCACAGATACGCAGTATTTT
CASSRGSAGGLTDTQYF
>TRBV5-6|-|-|TRBJ2-7
TGTGCCAGCAGCTTCGCGACTACCTACGAGCAGTACTTC
CASSFATTYEQYF
>TRBV27|-|TRBD2|TRBJ2-5
TGTGCCAGCAGTTGGGTAGCGGGGGGAGGAGAGACCCAGTACTTC
CASSWVAGGGETQYF
>TRBV7-9|few|-|TRBJ1-2
TGTGCCAGCAGCTTATCCGCGGTTTATGGCTACACCTTC
CASSLSAVYGYTF
>TRBV19|-|-|TRBJ1-5
TGTGCCAGTAGTACCCGACAGTATAGCAATCAGCCCCAGCATTTT
CASSTRQYSNQPQHF
>TRBV7-9|few|TRBD2|TRBJ2-1
TGTGCCAGCAGCTTCGGGACTACCTACAATGAGCAGTTCTTC
CASSFGTTYNEQFF
>TRBV5-8|-|TRBD1|TRBJ2-5
TGTGCCAGCAGCTTGGGGGACAGGGGGAGATATCAAGAGACCCAGTACTTC
CASSLGDRGRYQETQYF
>TRBV10-3|once|TRBD2|TRBJ2-3
TGTGCCATCAATCCTACTAGCGGGAGGGCAGATACGCAGTATTTT
CAINPTSGRADTQYF
>TRBV4-1|-|TRBD2|TRBJ2-3
TGCGCCAGCAGCCTGTTTAGCGGGAGCGCAGATACGCAGTATTTT
CASSLFSGSADTQYF
>TRBV18|-|-|TRBJ2-5
TGTGCCAGCTCACCACTCGGTAAAGAGACCCAGTACTTC
CASSPLGKETQYF
>TRBV5-4|few|TRBD2|TRBJ2-7
TGTGCCAGCAGCTTTAGCGGGACTACCTACGAGCAGTACTTC
CASSFSGTTYEQYF
>TRBV14|-|-|TRBJ1-6
TGTGCCAGCAGCCGATACCGGACAGAAAATAATTCACCCCTCCACTTT
CASSRYRTENNSPLHF
>TRBV2|-|TRBD2|TRBJ2-3
TGTGCCAGCAAGCGGGAGGAGGATACGCAGTATTTT
CASKREEDTQYF
>TRBV7-2|-|TRBD2|TRBJ2-7
TGTGCCAGCAGCTTAGGTTCTAGGTTACTAGCGGGAACCGAGCAGTACTTC
CASSLGSRLLAGTEQYF
>TRBV9|-|-|TRBJ1-3
TGTGCCAGCAGCGAGACGGGATTTAGAGACACCATATATTTT
CASSETGFRDTIYF
>TRBV28|-|TRBD1|TRBJ1-5
TGTGCCAGCAGCCGAACAGGGGGAGACAATCAGCCCCAGCATTTT
CASSRTGGDNQPQHF
>TRBV24-1|-|TRBD1|TRBJ2-5
TGTGCCACCAGTGGAGGGGGACAGGGACTGGGAGAGACCCAGTACTTC
CATSGGGQGLGETQYF
>TRBV28|-|-|TRBJ1-1
TGTGCCAGCGGTCCCAGGGCCCTGAACACTGAAGCTTTCTTT
CASGPRALNTEAFF
>TRBV5-6|-|-|TRBJ1-2
TGTGCCAGCAGCTCGGACAGTTTTTATGGCTACACCTTC
CASSSDSFYGYTF
>TRBV5-1|-|TRBD2|TRBJ2-7
TGCGCCAGCAGCTTCTCTAGCGGGACCTCCTACGAGCAGTACTTC
CASSFSSGTSYEQYF
>TRBV28|-|-|TRBJ1-2
TGTGCCAGCAGCCGTTCAGGCTATGGCTACACCTTC
CASSRSGYGYTF
>TRBV6-2/TRBV6-3|few|-|TRBJ1-6
TGTGCCAGCAGTCGCCCCCCAAAGGAGGCCCTCCACTTT
CASSRPPKEALHF
>TRBV5-4|once|-|TRBJ1-2
TGTGCCAGCAAATCCACCGGGACCTCAGGGGATGGCTACACCTTC
CASKSTGTSGDGYTF
>TRBV7-3|-|TRBD1|TRBJ2-6
TGTGCCAGCAGCTCTTTCGGACAGGGCTCCTCTGGGGCCAACGTCCTGACTTTC
CASSSFGQGSSGANVLTF
>TRBV4-1|-|TRBD1|TRBJ2-7
TGCGCCAGCAGTCGACCCGGGACAGCTGGTCGGGAGCAGTACTTC
CASSRPGTAGREQYF
>TRBV2|-|TRBD1|TRBJ2-1
TGTGCCAGCAGTGAGACCGGGACAGAAACTGAGCAGTTCTTC
CASSETGTETEQFF